This T cell receptor (beta chain) appears in the sequencing data of a study of OX40 agonist ivuxolimab in advanced cancers. Across the whole study: Partial responses were achieved by three patients, one with hepatocellular carcinoma and two with cutaneous melanoma. Study-wide points: At doses 0.1 to 3.0 mg/kg, CD4+ and CD8+ clones expanded. Expanded peripheral T-cell antigen specificity went undetermined.

Germline lookup yields CDR1 SGHRS and CDR2 YFSETQ. The ends were cut back, 2 bases at V and 1 base at J, with 6 bases in the middle. The CDR3 is 13 residues long. The repertoire was sequenced with immunoSEQ multiplex PCR; TCRdb's copy has only in-frame clones and lacks some. Among about 91,000 clones, roughly 84% were seen once, and the ten largest hold 1% to 1.3%. A history of autoimmune disease or systemic immunosuppression excluded patients. Concerning this clone: Its antigen is as yet unknown.

Sequencing was performed on CD4+ or CD8+ T cells sorted from blood, taken in a trial of the OX40 agonist ivuxolimab. This chain uses TRBV5-1 with TRBJ2-5, with unresolved D. The TCR was taken from an adult with an advanced solid tumor such as melanoma, head and neck, liver or kidney cancer. The CDR3 DNA is TGCGCCAGCAGCTTCACTCCCCAAGAGACCCAGTACTTC. This sequence encodes CASSFTPQETQYF.